The sequence of this T cell receptor (beta chain) was determined in a study of CD4 T cells in relation to SARS-CoV-2 and coronaviruses. V lost 2 bases, J lost 6 bases, and 18 bases lay in between. The CDR3 runs 16 residues. Germline V gene lookup returns CDR1 SGHDN and CDR2 FVKESK. The table came from immunoSEQ multiplex PCR; TCRdb's copy has only in-frame clones and leaves some out. The sample contains some 35,000 clones, 88% of which appear only once. The chain is built from TRBV14 and TRBJ2-3, with a possible D match to TRBD2 (5 bases). The clonotype originates from an adult with COVID-19. What was sequenced was memory CD4+ T cells from PBMCs. Written as DNA, the CDR3 is TGTGCCAGCAGCCAAAAGATGTCGGCAAGGGAGGATACGCAGTATTTT. It yields the protein CASSQKMSAREDTQYF.